These T cell receptor beta chains were read from a single sample in a study of control samples from healthy donors and cancer patients. TCRdb's table, derived via immunoSEQ multiplex PCR, lists solely in-frame clones and lacks some. The sample holds around 100,000 clones, roughly 90% seen once. Sample: blood. These receptors originate from a woman aged 45-65 years in good health. Both conserved end residues are part of each CDR3. Fields, in order: D gene, V gene, J gene, clone size, CDR3 DNA, CDR3 protein. The D gene is left open where the match is weak. Some rows have no size entry. The others give once, few or many, or a class for an expanded clone.

d_gene: TRBD2; v_gene: TRBV4-3; j_gene: TRBJ2-5; abundance: .; CDR3nt: TGCGCCAGCAGCCAAGATCGGGGGGATGAGACCCAGTACTTC; CDR3aa: CASSQDRGDETQYF
d_gene: .; v_gene: TRBV3-1/TRBV3-2; j_gene: TRBJ2-2; abundance: once; CDR3nt: TGTGCCAGCAGCCAAGATGGTCGGTACACCGGGGAGCTGTTTTTT; CDR3aa: CASSQDGRYTGELFF
d_gene: .; v_gene: TRBV7-2; j_gene: TRBJ1-2; abundance: .; CDR3nt: TGTGCCAGCAGCTTAAACGCAGCCCCATTCGCCTTC; CDR3aa: CASSLNAAPFAF
d_gene: .; v_gene: TRBV24-1; j_gene: TRBJ2-1; abundance: .; CDR3nt: TGTGCCACCAGTGATCGGCGGGTCTCCTACAATGAGCAGTTCTTC; CDR3aa: CATSDRRVSYNEQFF
d_gene: .; v_gene: TRBV29-1; j_gene: TRBJ2-5; abundance: .; CDR3nt: TGCAGCGTTGCCGGCTCCAGGACCGAAGAGACCCAGTACTTC; CDR3aa: CSVAGSRTEETQYF
d_gene: .; v_gene: TRBV19; j_gene: TRBJ1-5; abundance: .; CDR3nt: TGTGCCAGTAGTATGCTTTACAAGGGGCGCAATCAGCCCCAGCATTTT; CDR3aa: CASSMLYKGRNQPQHF
d_gene: .; v_gene: TRBV7-9; j_gene: TRBJ1-5; abundance: .; CDR3nt: TGTGCCAGCAGCGAGAATGAGATCGAACCCGAACATTTT; CDR3aa: CASSENEIEPEHF
d_gene: .; v_gene: TRBV2; j_gene: TRBJ2-7; abundance: .; CDR3nt: TGTGCCAGCAGCGAGGCGGACGTATCCTACGAGCAGTACTTC; CDR3aa: CASSEADVSYEQYF
d_gene: .; v_gene: TRBV6-5; j_gene: TRBJ1-4; abundance: .; CDR3nt: TGTGCCAGCGCCTTGAGGAACCCTGGTGAAAAACTGTTTTTT; CDR3aa: CASALRNPGEKLFF
d_gene: .; v_gene: TRBV20-1; j_gene: TRBJ2-1; abundance: few; CDR3nt: TGCAGTGCTTTATACCATGAGCAGTTCTTC; CDR3aa: CSALYHEQFF
d_gene: .; v_gene: TRBV5-8; j_gene: TRBJ1-1; abundance: .; CDR3nt: TGTGCCAGCAGCTTGTGGGGGGGAGGAACTGAAGCTTTCTTT; CDR3aa: CASSLWGGGTEAFF
d_gene: .; v_gene: TRBV6-5; j_gene: TRBJ2-2; abundance: .; CDR3nt: TGTGCCAGCAGTTATTACAGGAAAACCGGGGAGCTGTTTTTT; CDR3aa: CASSYYRKTGELFF
d_gene: .; v_gene: TRBV11-2; j_gene: TRBJ1-1; abundance: .; CDR3nt: TGTGCCAGCAGCTTAGATAACTTGGGACGGCCGCTAGCCGAAGCTTTCTTT; CDR3aa: CASSLDNLGRPLAEAFF
d_gene: TRBD1; v_gene: TRBV9; j_gene: TRBJ1-2; abundance: .; CDR3nt: TGTGCCAGCAGCGAATCCGGGACAGGGGTTGGCTACACCTTC; CDR3aa: CASSESGTGVGYTF
d_gene: TRBD1; v_gene: TRBV6-5; j_gene: TRBJ1-1; abundance: once; CDR3nt: TGTGCCAGCACCCAGGGGGCGCCTCAGAACACTGAAGCTTTCTTT; CDR3aa: CASTQGAPQNTEAFF